There are a few counts of the clone carrying this T cell receptor beta chain. As yet, its antigen is unknown. This sample was taken from a study of T cell repertoires in cytomegalovirus infection. Study-level results: Dominating the ex vivo response were TCR beta clonotypes that were CMV-specific and HLA-C-restricted.

MiXCR, run by TCRdb on the reads, gives a single entry per CDR3 protein. The profile shows about 400,000 distinct CDR3 sequences, 15% to 20% of them singletons. This TCR was sampled from a human donor in good health (CMV status not recorded). Some clones in this sample may be carry-over from other donors' samples. Sequencing was carried out using PBMCs.

The CDR3 region is CASSLSVAGEKLFF. The CDR3 DNA is TGTGCCAGCAGTTTGAGCGTCGCCGGCGAAAAACTGTTTTTT. This chain links TRBV12-3 or TRBV12-4 with TRBJ1-4; no firm D call. The V end lost 3 bases, the J end lost 8 bases, and 13 bases lay between the germline ends. The CDR3 is made up of 14 amino acids.